Below, 9 T cell receptor beta chains from the same sample are listed, as sequenced in a study of cytotoxic CD8 clonotypes in ibrutinib-treated CLL. Clones were read by immunoSEQ multiplex PCR, and TCRdb kept only the in-frame ones, dropping some. The profile shows approximately 150,000 clones, about 80% of them singletons. Sequencing was performed on PBMCs, taken after 12 months of ibrutinib treatment. The receptors derive from a human donor with chronic lymphocytic leukemia.

The chain combines TRBV7-3 with TRBJ2-2, with D uncertain. The CDR3 has 14 amino acids. V lost 2 bases to trimming and J lost 4 bases, with 8 bases between them. Germline-derived CDR1 and CDR2 are SGHTA and FQGTGA. The CDR3 reads CASSLSAVTGELFF. DNA of the CDR3: TGTGCCAGCAGCTTATCGGCGGTCACCGGGGAGCTGTTTTTT.

The gene calls are TRBV11-1 and TRBJ1-1; the D gene is possibly TRBD1 (6 bases). This CDR3 region has 14 residues. V dropped 5 bases and J dropped 0 bases, with 10 bases sitting between them. Per germline, CDR1 SGHAT and CDR2 FQDESV (reference sequence). CDR3 loop: CASSLGQMNTEAFF. The DNA of the CDR3 is TGTGCCAGCAGCCTTGGACAGATGAACACTGAAGCTTTCTTT.

In the case of this clone: The same CDR3 arises from other DNA sequences in this sample as well. The chain is built from TRBV6-5 and TRBJ2-7, with D perhaps assigned TRBD1 or TRBD2 (5 bases each). Trimming removed 3 bases at V and 6 bases at J, with 6 bases between. Germline loops: CDR1 MNHEY, CDR2 SVGAGI. The length of the CDR3 is 11 residues. The CDR3: CASSYGGEQYF. The CDR3, as DNA: TGTGCCAGCAGTTATGGGGGCGAGCAGTACTTC.

The sample holds a few counts of this clone. V is TRBV15 and J is TRBJ2-7; 7 bases are a match to TRBD2. Germline CDR1 and CDR2: LNHNV and YYDKDF (reference sequence). This CDR3 is built from 13 residues. The ends lost 6 bases at V and 6 bases at J; junction bases unmatched: 8. The CDR3 region has the DNA TGTGCCACCAGTTTCGGGGGGAAAGGCGAGCAGTACTTC. It encodes CATSFGGKGEQYF.

The chain couples TRBV28 to TRBJ1-5; D is uncertain. Per germline, CDR1 MDHEN and CDR2 SYDVKM. The CDR3 is made up of 16 amino acids. Trimming cost V 6 bases and J 10 bases, with 25 bases left between them. The CDR3 DNA reads TGTGCCAGCAGCCCTCCTCCCCCCAGGCTAGCAAATCCCCAGCATTTT. This codes for CASSPPPPRLANPQHF.

In this sample, this clone turned up a few times. The rearrangement links TRBV28 to TRBJ1-5; D is unresolved. Germline-derived CDR1 and CDR2 are MDHEN and SYDVKM. The CDR3 runs 12 residues. V was trimmed by 6 bases and J by 3 bases, leaving 6 bases between them. Here the CDR3 DNA reads TGTGCCAGCAGGGGAACCAATCAGCCCCAGCATTTT. Its translation is CASRGTNQPQHF.

This clone showed up just a few times. The chain employs TRBV6-4 and TRBJ2-2; TRBD1 agrees at 9 bases. CDR3 size: 15 residues. Germline assignment: CDR1 MRHNA and CDR2 SNTAGT. Losses at the gene ends were 5 bases for V and 4 bases for J; bases not matched to a gene: 5. Here the CDR3 reads CASSPGTGFTGELFF. CDR3 coding DNA: TGTGCCAGCAGTCCCGGGACAGGGTTCACCGGGGAGCTGTTTTTT.

This clone was observed a single time. The gene calls are TRBV18 and TRBJ2-1; no clear D. CDR3 size: 12 residues. Trimming removed 4 bases from V and 6 bases from J, with 7 bases in between. Germline V gene sequence: CDR1 KGHSH, CDR2 LQKENI. The CDR3 coding sequence is TGTGCCAGCTCACAAAATGTCAATGAGCAGTTCTTC. As protein: CASSQNVNEQFF.

The rearrangement joins TRBV4-2 to TRBJ1-2; D remains unclear. This CDR3 has 15 amino acids. V shed 0 bases and J shed 8 bases, with 16 bases lying between them. Germline V gene sequence: CDR1 LGHNA, CDR2 YNFKEQ. DNA of the CDR3: TGTGCCAGCAGCCAAGATACCAGCCCTCGCGAGGGCTACACCTTC. Translation: CASSQDTSPREGYTF.